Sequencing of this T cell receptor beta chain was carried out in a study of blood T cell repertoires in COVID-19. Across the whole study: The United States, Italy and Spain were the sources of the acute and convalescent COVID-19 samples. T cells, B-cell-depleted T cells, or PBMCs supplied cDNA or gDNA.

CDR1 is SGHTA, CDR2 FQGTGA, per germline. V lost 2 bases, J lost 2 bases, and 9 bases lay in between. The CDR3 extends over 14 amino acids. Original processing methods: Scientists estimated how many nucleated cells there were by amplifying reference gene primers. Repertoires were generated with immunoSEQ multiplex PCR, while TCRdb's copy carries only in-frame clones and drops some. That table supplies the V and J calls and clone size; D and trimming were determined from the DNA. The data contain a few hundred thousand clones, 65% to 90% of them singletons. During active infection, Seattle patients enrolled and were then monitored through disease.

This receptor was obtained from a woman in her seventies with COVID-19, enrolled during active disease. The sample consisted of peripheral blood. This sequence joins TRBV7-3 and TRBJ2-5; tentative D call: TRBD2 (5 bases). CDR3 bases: TGTGCCAGCAGCTTAGACCGGAGGCAAGAGACCCAGTACTTC. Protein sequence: CASSLDRRQETQYF.